The clone carrying this TCR beta chain has only one observation. The data stem from a study of T cell responses to AZD1222 COVID-19 vaccine. The method was immunoSEQ multiplex PCR; TCRdb's version includes in-frame clones alone and lacks a portion of them. This table holds about 130,000 clones, roughly 84% found once. Germline CDR1 SNHLY, CDR2 FYNNEI. This CDR3 is built from 18 residues. V gave up 4 bases and J gave up 0 bases; unmatched junction bases: 8. Sample: peripheral blood, taken on day 0 of AZD1222 vaccination. This TCR was recovered from an adult in good health. This rearrangement joins TRBV2 to TRBJ2-3; the match to TRBD2 covers 12 bases. CDR3 coding DNA: TGTGCCAGCAGTGCACCTAGCGGGGGGGCCTCTAGCACAGATACGCAGTATTTT. It encodes CASSAPSGGASSTDTQYF.